This T cell receptor beta chain was documented in a study of metastatic and nonmetastatic thyroid tumors. About the research overall: Patients with malignant and benign thyroid disease provided blood and tumor or nodule tissue, whose repertoires were compared.

Thyroid surgery was preceded by no treatment in any patient. This clone was counted many times. Germline values: CDR1 DFQATT, CDR2 SNEGSKA (reference sequence). J gave up 7 bases and V 6 bases, and 6 bases lay outside the gene matches. The CDR3 loop spans 13 amino acids. Through MiXCR, TCRdb re-clonotyped the PCR reads. The sample shows approximately 34,000 clones, 16% of them seen only once. The specimen was blood. The chain recombines TRBV20-1 with TRBJ1-1; 12 bases match TRBD1. The origin of this receptor is a female donor with papillary thyroid cancer or a benign thyroid nodule (not recorded which). Some clones in this sample may be carry-over from other donors' samples. The CDR3 region is CSATWDRGLEAFF. CDR3 in DNA: TGCAGTGCGACGTGGGACAGGGGGCTTGAAGCTTTCTTT.